The entry below describes one T cell receptor beta chain. Germline values: CDR1 SGHTA, CDR2 FQGNSA. The CDR3 sequence is 16 residues long. With V trimmed by 0 bases and J by 7 bases, 9 bases remained unmatched. TCRdb used MiXCR to reprocess the 5' RACE reads, holding one entry per CDR3 protein. The repertoire includes about 470,000 distinct CDR3 sequences, 15% to 20% of them detected once, and 9% to 15% sits in the top ten. The data derive from a study of T-cell memory formation after mild COVID-19. Overall study context: TCR clustering was largely donor specific.

This clonotype was sampled from an adult woman who had mild COVID-19 (a few samples of this study predate the infection). Cell type and time point are not known. Sequencing used PBMCs or a T cell subset sorted from them (not recorded which). The rearrangement joins TRBV7-2 to TRBJ2-1, with 7 positions matching TRBD2. CDR3 DNA: TGTGCCAGCAGCTTAGCAGGGGCGGGAGTCGGGAATGAGCAGTTCTTC. Protein sequence: CASSLAGAGVGNEQFF.